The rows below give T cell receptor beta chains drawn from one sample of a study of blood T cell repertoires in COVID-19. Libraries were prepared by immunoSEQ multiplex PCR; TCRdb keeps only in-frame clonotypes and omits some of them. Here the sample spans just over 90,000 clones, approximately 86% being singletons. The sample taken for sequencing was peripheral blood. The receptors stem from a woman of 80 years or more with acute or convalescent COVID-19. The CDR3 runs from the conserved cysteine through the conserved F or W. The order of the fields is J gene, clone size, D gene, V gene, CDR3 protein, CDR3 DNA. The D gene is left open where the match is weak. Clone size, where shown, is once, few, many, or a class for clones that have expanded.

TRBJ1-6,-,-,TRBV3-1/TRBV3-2,CASSQGIGGNSPLHF,TGTGCCAGCAGCCAAGGTATAGGGGGAAATTCACCCCTCCACTTT
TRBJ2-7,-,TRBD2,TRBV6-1,CASTDSGGAPYYEQYF,TGTGCCAGCACTGACAGCGGGGGGGCTCCCTACTACGAGCAGTACTTC
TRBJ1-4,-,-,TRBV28,CASSSLTGGNEKLFF,TGTGCCAGCAGTTCACTGACAGGCGGTAATGAAAAACTGTTTTTT
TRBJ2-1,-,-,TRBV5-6,CASSPRGLSNEQFF,TGTGCCAGCAGCCCGCGGGGACTGTCAAATGAGCAGTTCTTC
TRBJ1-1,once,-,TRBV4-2,CASSQPGFTEAFF,TGTGCCAGCAGCCAACCAGGGTTCACTGAAGCTTTCTTT
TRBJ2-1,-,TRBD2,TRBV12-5,CASGLVGLAGRSSYNEQFF,TGTGCTAGTGGTTTGGTGGGACTAGCGGGGCGAAGCTCCTACAATGAGCAGTTCTTC
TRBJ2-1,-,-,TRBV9,CASSGAGSLSYNEQFF,TGTGCCAGCAGCGGGGCGGGAAGTCTCTCCTACAATGAGCAGTTCTTC
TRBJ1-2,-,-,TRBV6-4,CASSDSSAGNYGYTF,TGTGCCAGCAGTGACTCGAGTGCAGGGAACTATGGCTACACCTTC
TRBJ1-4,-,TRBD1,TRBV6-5,CASSYRDRLNEKLFF,TGTGCCAGCAGTTACCGGGACAGGCTAAATGAAAAACTGTTTTTT
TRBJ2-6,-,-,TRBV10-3,CATRGQISSGANVLTF,TGTGCCACCAGAGGACAGATCAGCTCTGGGGCCAACGTCCTGACTTTC
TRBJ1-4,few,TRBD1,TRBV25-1,CASSRQGAWEKLFF,TGTGCCAGCTCCCGGCAGGGGGCTTGGGAAAAACTGTTTTTT
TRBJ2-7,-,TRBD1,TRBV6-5,CASSYFGQGAPYEQYF,TGTGCCAGCAGTTACTTTGGACAGGGGGCCCCCTACGAGCAGTACTTC
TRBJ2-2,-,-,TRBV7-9,CASSFSGANTGELFF,TGTGCCAGCAGCTTTTCAGGGGCTAACACCGGGGAGCTGTTTTTT
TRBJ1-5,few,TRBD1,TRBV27,CASSSRTGGDFQPQHF,TGTGCCAGCAGTTCCCGGACAGGGGGCGATTTTCAGCCCCAGCATTTT
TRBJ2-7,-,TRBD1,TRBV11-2,CASSQRGTAYEQYF,TGTGCCAGCAGCCAGAGGGGGACAGCCTACGAGCAGTACTTC
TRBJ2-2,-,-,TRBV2,CASSEQGLDTGELFF,TGTGCCAGCAGTGAACAGGGGTTGGACACCGGGGAGCTGTTTTTT
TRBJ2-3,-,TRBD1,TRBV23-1,CASSQPSGTGADTQYF,TGCGCCAGCAGTCAACCATCCGGGACAGGGGCAGATACGCAGTATTTT
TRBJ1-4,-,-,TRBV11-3,CASSLGFSTTTNEKLFF,TGTGCCAGCAGCTTAGGGTTCAGTACTACAACTAATGAAAAACTGTTTTTT
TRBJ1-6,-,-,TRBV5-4,CASSYRVGSYNSPLHF,TGTGCCAGCAGCTACAGGGTTGGCTCCTATAATTCACCCCTCCACTTT
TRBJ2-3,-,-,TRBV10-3,CAISESGQGLGLLSTDTQYF,TGTGCCATCAGTGAGTCTGGACAGGGCCTGGGACTACTCTCCACAGATACGCAGTATTTT
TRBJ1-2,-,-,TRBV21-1,CASSKKNWGYTF,TGTGCCAGCAGCAAAAAAAACTGGGGCTACACCTTC
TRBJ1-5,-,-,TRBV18,CASSPGGQFNQPQHF,TGTGCCAGCTCACCGGGTGGACAGTTCAATCAGCCCCAGCATTTT
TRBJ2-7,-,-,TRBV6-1,CASSEFSRPTYEQYF,TGTGCCAGCAGTGAATTCTCCAGGCCCACCTACGAGCAGTACTTC
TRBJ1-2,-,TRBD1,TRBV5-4,CASSLAQGRGGYTF,TGTGCCAGCAGCTTGGCACAGGGGAGAGGTGGCTACACCTTC
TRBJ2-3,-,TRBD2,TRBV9,CASSVTSGGGDTQYF,TGTGCCAGCAGCGTTACTAGCGGGGGTGGAGATACGCAGTATTTT